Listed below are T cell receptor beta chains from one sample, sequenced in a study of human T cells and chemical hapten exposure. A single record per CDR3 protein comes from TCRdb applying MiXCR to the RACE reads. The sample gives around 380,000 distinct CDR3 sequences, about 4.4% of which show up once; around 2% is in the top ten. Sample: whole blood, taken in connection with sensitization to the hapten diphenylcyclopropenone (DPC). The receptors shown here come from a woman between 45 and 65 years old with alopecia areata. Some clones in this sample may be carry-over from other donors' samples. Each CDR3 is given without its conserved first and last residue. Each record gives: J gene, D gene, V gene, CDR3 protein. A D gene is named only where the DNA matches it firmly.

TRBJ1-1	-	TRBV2	ASSGNPPGLGTEAF
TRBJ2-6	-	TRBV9	ASSRPSGANVLT
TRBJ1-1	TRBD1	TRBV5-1	ASTTGGAYNTEAF
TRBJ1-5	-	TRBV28	ASSPPPYSNQPQH
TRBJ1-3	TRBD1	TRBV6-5	ASSYLQGSGNTIY
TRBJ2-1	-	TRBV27	ASSGTSRGKNNEQF
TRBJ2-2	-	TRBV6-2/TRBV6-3	ASSTPLGTAGELF
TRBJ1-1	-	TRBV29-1	SVPLPSGDTEAF
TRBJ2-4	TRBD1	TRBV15	ATSRGGGENIQY
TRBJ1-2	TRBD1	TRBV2	ASSTGESYGYT
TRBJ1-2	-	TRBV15	ATSRVGTGSYT
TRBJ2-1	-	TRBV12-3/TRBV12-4	ASSLLGGRDEQF
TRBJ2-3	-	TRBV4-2	ASSLRRVGTQY
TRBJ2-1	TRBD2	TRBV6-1	ASSEMTSGYYNEQF